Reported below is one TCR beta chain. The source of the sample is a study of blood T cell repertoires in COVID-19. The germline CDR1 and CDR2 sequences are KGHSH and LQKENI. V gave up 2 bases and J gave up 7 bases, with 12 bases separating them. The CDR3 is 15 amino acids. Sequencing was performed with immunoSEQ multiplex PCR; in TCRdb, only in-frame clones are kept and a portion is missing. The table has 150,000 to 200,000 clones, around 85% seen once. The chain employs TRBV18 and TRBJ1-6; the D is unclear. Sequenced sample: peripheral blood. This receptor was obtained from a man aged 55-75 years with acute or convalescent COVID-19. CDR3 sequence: CASSPGGIQNSPLHF. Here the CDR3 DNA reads TGTGCCAGCTCACCAGGAGGGATTCAGAATTCACCCCTCCACTTT.